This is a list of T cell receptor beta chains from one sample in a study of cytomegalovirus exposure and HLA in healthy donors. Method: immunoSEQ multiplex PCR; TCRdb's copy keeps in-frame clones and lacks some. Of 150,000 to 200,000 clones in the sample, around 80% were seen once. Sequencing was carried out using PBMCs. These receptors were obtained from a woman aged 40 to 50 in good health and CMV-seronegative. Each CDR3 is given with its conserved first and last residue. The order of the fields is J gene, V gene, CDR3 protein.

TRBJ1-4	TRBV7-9	CASSPGSTTAWNEKLFF
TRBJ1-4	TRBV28	CASSSTGETGKLFF
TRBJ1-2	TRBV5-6	CASSGEGDNYGYTF
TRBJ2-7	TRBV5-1	CASSSGLYYEQYF
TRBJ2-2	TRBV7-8	CASSPGLGELFF
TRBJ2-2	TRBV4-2	CASSPQTISFGELFF
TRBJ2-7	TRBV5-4	CASELAGVPYEQYF
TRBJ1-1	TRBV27	CASTSTPKNTEAFF
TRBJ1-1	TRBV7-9	CASSLEGVLTEAFF
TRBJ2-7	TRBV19	CASSSGAGGMDEQYF
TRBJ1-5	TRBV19	CASSIQAGFQPQHF
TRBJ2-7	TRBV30	CAWSVKRVPYEQYF
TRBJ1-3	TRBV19	CASSIRGSGNTIYF
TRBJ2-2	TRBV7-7	CASSLVGGGELFF
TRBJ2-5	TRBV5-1	CASSDSGSYQETQYF
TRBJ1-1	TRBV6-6	CASLLTRGRGDTEAFF
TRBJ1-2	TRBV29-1	CSVERSGQPAWGYTF
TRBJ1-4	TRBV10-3	CAISGTATNEKLFF
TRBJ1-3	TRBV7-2	CASSRGISGNTIYF
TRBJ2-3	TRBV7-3	CASSSSDTQYF
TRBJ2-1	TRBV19	CASSFDRYNEQFF
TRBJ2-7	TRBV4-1	CASSQSGAGSYEQYF
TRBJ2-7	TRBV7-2	CASSLARVSSYEQYF
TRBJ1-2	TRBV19	CASKTGVWSGGYTF
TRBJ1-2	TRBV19	CASSPPRDSGYTF
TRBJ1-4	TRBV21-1	CASSKVLGGTGNEKLFF
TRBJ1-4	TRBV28	CASSYSRGSGEKLFF
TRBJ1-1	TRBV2	CASSEQGCEAFF
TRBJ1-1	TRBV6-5	CASSWGQGGEMKAFF
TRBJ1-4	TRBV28	CASSFPGGAGSTNEKLFF
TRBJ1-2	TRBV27	CASSLGGEGYTF
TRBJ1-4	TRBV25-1	CASAVDRGPPNEKLFF
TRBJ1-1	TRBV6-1	CASSEREGITEAFF
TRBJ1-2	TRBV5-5	CASSTGMHGYTF
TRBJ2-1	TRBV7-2	CASSLVGGSEQFF
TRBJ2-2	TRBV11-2	CASSPRGAYLGGTGELFF
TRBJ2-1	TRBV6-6	CASSSRGYNEQFF
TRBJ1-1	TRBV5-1	CASSLAGGSEAFF
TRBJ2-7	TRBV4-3	CASSQDLVSYEQYF
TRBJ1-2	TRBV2	CARGDSQSYGYTF
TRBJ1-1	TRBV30	CAWSHRRLEAFF
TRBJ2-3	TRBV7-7	CASSLADRETDTQYF
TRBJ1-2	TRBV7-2	CASSSGAMGGYTF
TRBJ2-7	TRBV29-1	CSVERDGYEQYF
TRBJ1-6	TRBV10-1	CASSVSGYHNSPLHF
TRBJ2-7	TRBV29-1	CSVAGDYEQYF
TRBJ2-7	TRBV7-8	CASSFLQGYEQYF
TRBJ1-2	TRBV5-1	CASSQTGGAGYGYTF